What follows are 3 T cell receptor beta chains derived from one specimen sequenced in a study of a mutant IDH1 vaccine in newly diagnosed glioma. Profiled with immunoSEQ multiplex PCR; TCRdb holds only in-frame clones, not every one. The sample has about 51,000 clones, about 80% seen once. Time point reported: baseline, week 1 (first vaccination visit). As to treatment: pre-vaccination baseline after standard-of-care therapy. The source material was PBMCs, sampled from a glioma patient treated with radiotherapy, temozolomide or both. The receptor source for this set is a middle-aged woman with glioma.

A few counts support this clone. The J gene is TRBJ1-2, the V gene TRBV19, with D tentatively TRBD1 (5 bases). Looked up from germline, CDR1 is LNHDA and CDR2 is SQIVND (reference sequence). Trimming stripped 3 bases from V and 6 bases from J, with 14 bases between. This CDR3 has 14 amino acids. The CDR3 here is CASSINPREDGYTF. In DNA form, the CDR3 reads TGTGCCAGTAGTATCAATCCCAGGGAGGATGGCTACACCTTC. The full variable domain, with the rest looked up from reference TRBV19 and TRBJ1-2, is DGGITQSPKYLFRKEGQNVTLSCEQNLNHDAMYWYRQDPGQGLRLIYYSQIVNDFQKGDIAEGYSVSREKKESFPLTVTSAQKNPTAFYLCASSINPREDGYTFGSGTRLTVV.

The genes are TRBV5-1 and TRBJ2-3; D not resolved. Germline V gene data show CDR1 as SGHRS and CDR2 as YFSETQ. V lost 4 bases and J lost 11, with 14 bases in between. The CDR3 is 12 amino acids. The CDR3 nucleotides are TGCGCCAGCAGCCATATCCGGAGTATGCAGTATTTT. It specifies CASSHIRSMQYF.

This clone was observed a handful of times. This chain links TRBV2 with TRBJ2-7; D is ambiguous. There are 14 residues in the CDR3. Germline CDR1 reads SNHLY; CDR2 reads FYNNEI. The V end was cut by 2 bases, the J end by 2 bases, with 10 bases between. CDR3 amino acids: CASSEHQRPYEQYF. The CDR3 DNA sequence: TGTGCCAGCAGTGAACACCAGCGACCCTACGAGCAGTACTTC.